This T cell receptor beta chain was recorded in a study of CD8+ T cells in alopecia areata. General study findings and limits: Many expanded lesional clones persisted in scalp and blood during tofacitinib treatment.

Treatment denoted: oral pan-JAK inhibitor, 5-10 mg twice daily. Germline trimming cut 4 bases from V and 5 bases from J; bases unmatched to any gene: 11. This CDR3 has 15 residues. The V gene's germline CDR1 is SGHDT and CDR2 YYEEEE. RNA, once extracted, was reverse transcribed into cDNA for use as the sequencing template. Here immunoSEQ multiplex PCR was the method, and the copy in TCRdb shows in-frame clones only, minus some. The repertoire includes 200,000 to 250,000 clones, roughly 64% of them detected once, and 3.5% to 5% sits in the top ten. On this clone itself: Its antigen is unidentified.

V gene TRBV5-6 combines with J gene TRBJ2-5, with 7 bases aligning to TRBD2. This specimen was CD4+ T cells sorted from blood, taken at week 4, from a patient treated with tofacitinib. This TCR was sampled from a human donor with alopecia areata. CDR3 DNA: TGTGCCAGCAGCAGGACTAGTAGTGTTTTTGAGACCCAGTACTTC. It specifies CASSRTSSVFETQYF.